The 21 T cell receptor beta chains presented below share a single source sample, sequenced in a study of PD-1 blockade in classical Hodgkin lymphoma. The time point: cycle 4 day 1 (C4D1), after 6 weeks of nivolumab. Every one of the patients relapsed after autologous stem cell transplantation (brentuximab vedotin exposure was variable). Some clones are missing from TCRdb's copy, which holds only in-frame ones; the method was immunoSEQ multiplex PCR. The data contain more than 40,000 clones, more than 75% of them singletons. This material consisted of peripheral blood mononuclear cells (PBMCs), taken before the fourth cycle of nivolumab. The receptors were sampled from a human donor with classical Hodgkin lymphoma.

This clone has more than one count but fewer than ten. The chain recombines TRBV14 with TRBJ2-6; D unresolved. This CDR3 comprises 19 residues. V was shortened by 0 bases and J by 0 bases, with 15 bases between the two germline ends. From germline, CDR1 is SGHDN and CDR2 FVKESK. DNA for the CDR3: TGTGCCAGCAGCCAAGATAAGCGCGGACGGGCCTCTGGGGCCAACGTCCTGACTTTC. It encodes CASSQDKRGRASGANVLTF.

The CDR3 here is CASSPSGTGEETQYF. CDR3 nucleotides: TGTGCCAGCAGTCCATCCGGGACAGGGGAAGAGACCCAGTACTTC. The chain links TRBV2 to TRBJ2-5, with TRBD1 identical over 10 bases. Germline V lookup: CDR1 SNHLY, CDR2 FYNNEI. There are 15 residues in the CDR3. V lost 5 bases to trimming and J lost 3 bases; unmatched junction nucleotides: 6. Variable domain in full (rest from reference TRBV2 and TRBJ2-5): EPEVTQTPSHQVTQMGQEVILRCVPISNHLYFYWYRQILGQKVEFLVSFYNNEISEKSEIFDDQFSVERPDGSNFTLKIRSTKLEDSAMYFCASSPSGTGEETQYFGPGTRLLVL.

This clone has more than one count but fewer than ten. The chain joins TRBV27 to TRBJ1-1; D remains unclear. Germline V gene lookup returns CDR1 MNHEY and CDR2 SMNVEV (reference sequence). The CDR3 is made up of 13 amino acids. V was pared by 10 bases and J by 0 bases, with 12 bases between. CDR3 amino acids: CATSGQMNTEAFF. The CDR3 DNA follows: TGTGCCACCTCCGGGCAGATGAACACTGAAGCTTTCTTT.

V is TRBV5-4 and J is TRBJ1-2; possible D gene TRBD1, 5 bases. Germline lookup yields CDR1 SGHNT and CDR2 YYREEE (reference sequence). V lost 4 bases, J lost 6 bases, and 19 bases lay in between. CDR3 length: 15 residues. CDR3 DNA sequence: TGTGCCAGCAGCCCAGGTGGGGCGGACATCCATGGCTACACCTTC. Amino acids: CASSPGGADIHGYTF.

The rearrangement joins TRBV10-2 to TRBJ2-7; D could derive from TRBD1 or TRBD2 (5 bases each). V was pared by 7 bases and J by 1 base, with 14 bases between. Germline CDR1 WSHSY, CDR2 SAAADI. The length of the CDR3 is 14 residues. The chain's CDR3 is CASTASGRSYEQYF. Written as DNA, the CDR3 is TGCGCCAGCACCGCTTCGGGACGATCCTACGAGCAGTACTTC.

This chain joins TRBV5-1 and TRBJ1-2; no firm D call. V dropped 4 bases and J dropped 2 bases, with 12 bases sitting between them. Looked up from germline, CDR1 is SGHRS and CDR2 is YFSETQ. CDR3 length: 14 residues. CDR3 DNA sequence: TGCGCCAGCAGCCGTGAGTCAACAAACTATGGCTACACCTTC. Encoded protein: CASSRESTNYGYTF.

J is TRBJ1-1 and V is TRBV6-1; 7 positions agree with TRBD1. Germline CDR1 MNHNS, CDR2 SASEGT. Unmatched junction bases numbered 7, after V lost 8 bases and J lost 1 base. CDR3 length equals 14 residues. CDR3 in DNA: TGTGCCAGCCTCCCGGGACAGCCGAACACTGAAGCTTTCTTT. It translates to CASLPGQPNTEAFF.

The rearrangement links TRBV30 to TRBJ1-1, with D possibly TRBD1 on 5 matching bases. V was clipped by 2 bases and J by 0 bases, with 13 bases between them. The CDR3 extends over 15 amino acids. CDR1 is GTSNPN, CDR2 SVGIG, per germline (reference sequence). Written as DNA, the CDR3 is TGTGCCTGGAGTCTAGCCGGGACTGTGAACACTGAAGCTTTCTTT. It yields the protein CAWSLAGTVNTEAFF.

This chain uses TRBV6-5 with TRBJ1-1, with D perhaps TRBD1 (5 bases). V was cut by 2 bases and J by 10 bases, with 17 bases left in between. In germline, CDR1 is MNHEY, CDR2 SVGAGI. CDR3 length: 14 residues. The CDR3 protein is CASSYPGLGDRAFF. The DNA for the CDR3 is TGTGCCAGCAGTTACCCAGGGCTAGGGGATAGAGCTTTCTTT.

This chain links TRBV7-2 with TRBJ2-1; D unresolved. Trimming stripped 5 bases from V and 7 bases from J, with 24 bases between. CDR3 length: 17 amino acids. The V gene's germline CDR1 is SGHTA and CDR2 FQGNSA. The CDR3 nucleotides read TGTGCCAGCAGCCCGTCTGGGGTCGGACCCCCGTGGAATGAGCAGTTCTTC. It yields the protein CASSPSGVGPPWNEQFF.

The chain carries TRBV29-1 and TRBJ1-2; D unresolved. Germline V CDR1 and CDR2: SQVTM, ANQGSEA. V dropped 0 bases and J dropped 0 bases, with 8 bases sitting between them. The CDR3 length is 14 residues. CDR3: CSVEEEDSNYGYTF. The CDR3 bases are TGCAGCGTTGAAGAAGAGGATTCTAACTATGGCTACACCTTC.

J is TRBJ1-2 and V is TRBV29-1; D not resolved. Germline-derived CDR1 and CDR2 are SQVTM and ANQGSEA. V dropped 0 bases and J dropped 7 bases, with 27 bases sitting between them. The CDR3 has 18 amino acids. The CDR3 loop is CSVEDPPSAGQTRSGYTF. CDR3 DNA: TGCAGCGTTGAAGATCCCCCAAGCGCAGGCCAGACCCGCTCTGGCTACACCTTC. The full variable domain, completed using reference TRBV29-1 and TRBJ1-2, is SAVISQKPSRDICQRGTSLTIQCQVDSQVTMMFWYRQQPGQSLTLIATANQGSEATYESGFVIDKFPISRPNLTFSTLTVSNMSPEDSSIYLCSVEDPPSAGQTRSGYTFGSGTRLTVV.

This chain links TRBV29-1 with TRBJ2-7; tentatively, D is TRBD1 or TRBD2 (6 bases each). Trimming pared 6 bases from V and 1 base from J, leaving 13 bases between. Germline V lookup: CDR1 SQVTM, CDR2 ANQGSEA. The CDR3 spans 13 residues. The CDR3 is CSVFGGASYEQYF. The CDR3 nucleotides are TGCAGCGTATTCGGGGGCGCGTCCTACGAGCAGTACTTC.

The chain carries TRBV7-8 and TRBJ1-5; TRBD1 aligns across 10 bases. The CDR3 is 16 residues long. The germline V gene has CDR1 SGHVS and CDR2 FQNEAQ. Trimming cost V 5 bases and J 4 bases; bases outside gene matches: 8. The CDR3 region is CASSLGTGASNQPQHF. DNA of the CDR3: TGTGCCAGCAGCCTGGGGACAGGGGCTTCGAATCAGCCCCAGCATTTT.

This clone was picked up one time. The V and J genes are TRBV5-1 and TRBJ1-4; D not resolved. V lost 2 bases and J 8 bases, leaving 13 bases between the germline ends. CDR1 SGHRS and CDR2 YFSETQ come from the germline V gene. This CDR3 spans 14 amino acids. CDR3: CASSLTAGSEKLFF. CDR3 nucleotides: TGCGCCAGCAGCTTAACAGCCGGTAGCGAAAAACTGTTTTTT.

The chain employs TRBV5-8 and TRBJ2-1, with TRBD2 matching over 10 bases. Trimming removed 1 base from V and 2 bases from J; junction bases left unmatched: 6. Germline assignment: CDR1 SGHTS and CDR2 YDEGEE. The CDR3 totals 17 residues. The CDR3: CASSLTGLALTYNEQFF. CDR3 DNA: TGTGCCAGCAGCTTGACGGGACTAGCGCTTACCTACAATGAGCAGTTCTTC.

The chain is built from TRBV28 and TRBJ1-2; 10 positions agree with TRBD1. Germline-derived CDR1 and CDR2 are MDHEN and SYDVKM. The length of the CDR3 is 14 residues. The ends lost 5 bases at V and 8 bases at J; junction bases unmatched: 8. The CDR3 sequence: CASSPPGQGKGYTF. The CDR3 DNA reads as TGTGCCAGCAGTCCACCGGGACAGGGGAAGGGCTACACCTTC.

The chain uses TRBV19 and TRBJ2-1, with 9 bases aligning to TRBD2. The CDR3 length is 15 residues. The trim removed 5 bases at V and 8 bases at J, leaving 10 bases unmatched. Looked up from germline, CDR1 is LNHDA and CDR2 is SQIVND (reference sequence). Here the CDR3 reads CASSAAGGPRDEQFF. The CDR3 DNA reads TGTGCCAGTAGTGCCGCGGGGGGGCCAAGGGATGAGCAGTTCTTC.

The chain recombines TRBV7-2 with TRBJ2-3; D ambiguous. The CDR3 extends over 14 amino acids. Trimming took off 3 bases at V and 8 bases at J, with 15 bases between the two ends. Germline assignment: CDR1 SGHTA and CDR2 FQGNSA. DNA for the CDR3: TGTGCCAGCAGCTTGAACCGACCACAAGGTACGCAGTATTTT. Protein product: CASSLNRPQGTQYF.

V gene TRBV7-6 combines with J gene TRBJ2-3, with TRBD2 matching 7 bases. J lost 3 bases, V lost 5 bases, and 17 bases had no gene match. The CDR3 has 18 residues. Germline CDR1 and CDR2: SGHVS and FNYEAQ. This CDR3 reads CASSDLSMGGSRTDTQYF. CDR3 nucleotide sequence: TGTGCCAGCAGCGACCTCTCTATGGGGGGGAGTCGGACAGATACGCAGTATTTT.

With regard to this clone: Within the sample, other DNA sequences also encode this same CDR3. This chain joins TRBV29-1 and TRBJ1-1, with TRBD1 matching 10 bases. V lost 6 bases and J lost 5; bases outside the gene matches: 9. The CDR3 runs to 14 residues. Germline lookup yields CDR1 SQVTM and CDR2 ANQGSEA. CDR3 in DNA: TGCAGCGTAGCGGGACAGGGGATTACTACTGAAGCTTTCTTT. Amino acid sequence: CSVAGQGITTEAFF.